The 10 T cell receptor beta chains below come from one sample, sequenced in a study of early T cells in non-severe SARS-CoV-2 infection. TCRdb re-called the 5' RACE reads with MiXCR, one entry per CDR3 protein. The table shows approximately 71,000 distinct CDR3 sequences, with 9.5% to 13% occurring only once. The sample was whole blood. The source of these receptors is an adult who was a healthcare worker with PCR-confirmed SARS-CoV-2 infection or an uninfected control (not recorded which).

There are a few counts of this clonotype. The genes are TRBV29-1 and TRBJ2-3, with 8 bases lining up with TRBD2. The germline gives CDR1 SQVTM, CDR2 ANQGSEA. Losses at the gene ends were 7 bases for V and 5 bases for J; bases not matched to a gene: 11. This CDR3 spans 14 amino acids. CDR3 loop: CSAGGPGAVDTQYF. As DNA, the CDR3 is TGCAGCGCGGGGGGGCCAGGGGCCGTAGATACGCAGTATTTT.

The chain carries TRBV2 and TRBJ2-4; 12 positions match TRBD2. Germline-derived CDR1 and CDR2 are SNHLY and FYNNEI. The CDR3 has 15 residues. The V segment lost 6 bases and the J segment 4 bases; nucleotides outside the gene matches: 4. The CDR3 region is CASRGGTSGKNIQYF. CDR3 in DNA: TGTGCCAGCAGGGGGGGGACTAGCGGGAAAAACATTCAGTACTTC.

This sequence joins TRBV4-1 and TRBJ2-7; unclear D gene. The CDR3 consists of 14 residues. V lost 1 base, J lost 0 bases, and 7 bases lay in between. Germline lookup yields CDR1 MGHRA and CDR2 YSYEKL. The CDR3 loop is CASSQVETSYEQYF. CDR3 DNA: TGCGCCAGCAGCCAAGTTGAAACCTCCTACGAGCAGTACTTC.

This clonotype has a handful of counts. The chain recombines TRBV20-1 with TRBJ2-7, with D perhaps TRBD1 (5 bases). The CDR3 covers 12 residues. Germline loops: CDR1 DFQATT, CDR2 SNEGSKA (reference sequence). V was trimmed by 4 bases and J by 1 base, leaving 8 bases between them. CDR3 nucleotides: TGCAGTGCTAATCAGGGATCCTACGAGCAGTACTTC. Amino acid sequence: CSANQGSYEQYF.

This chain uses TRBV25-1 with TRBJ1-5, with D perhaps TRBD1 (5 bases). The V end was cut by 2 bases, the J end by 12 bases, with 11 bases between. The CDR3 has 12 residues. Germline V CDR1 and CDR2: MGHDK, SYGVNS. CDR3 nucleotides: TGTGCCAGCAGTGAAGGGGGATATTTCCAGCATTTT. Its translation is CASSEGGYFQHF.

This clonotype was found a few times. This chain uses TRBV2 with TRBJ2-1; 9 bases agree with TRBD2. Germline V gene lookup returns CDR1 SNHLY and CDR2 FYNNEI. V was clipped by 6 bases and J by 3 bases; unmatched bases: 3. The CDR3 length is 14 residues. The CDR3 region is CASRTSGFYNEQFF. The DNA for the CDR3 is TGTGCCAGCAGGACTAGCGGTTTCTACAATGAGCAGTTCTTC.

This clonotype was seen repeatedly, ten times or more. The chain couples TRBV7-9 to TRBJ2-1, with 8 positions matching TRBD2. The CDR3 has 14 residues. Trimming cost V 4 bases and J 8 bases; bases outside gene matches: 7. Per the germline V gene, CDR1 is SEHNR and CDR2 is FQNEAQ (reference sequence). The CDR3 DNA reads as TGTGCCAGCAGCTGGAGCGGGAGCAAAGATGAGCAGTTCTTC. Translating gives CASSWSGSKDEQFF.

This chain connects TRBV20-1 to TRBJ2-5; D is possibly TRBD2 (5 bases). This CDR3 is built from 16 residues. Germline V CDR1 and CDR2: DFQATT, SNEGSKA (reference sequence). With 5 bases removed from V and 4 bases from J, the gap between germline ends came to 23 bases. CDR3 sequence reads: CSAHNPTGKAGETQYF. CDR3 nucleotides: TGCAGTGCTCACAACCCTACGGGGAAGGCGGGAGAGACCCAGTACTTC.

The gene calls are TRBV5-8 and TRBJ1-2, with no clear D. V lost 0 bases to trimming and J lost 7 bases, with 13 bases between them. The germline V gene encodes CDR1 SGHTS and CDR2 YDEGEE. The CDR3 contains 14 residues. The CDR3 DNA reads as TGTGCCAGCAGCTTGGCCGGATTTCCCGGTGGCTACACCTTC. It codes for CASSLAGFPGGYTF.

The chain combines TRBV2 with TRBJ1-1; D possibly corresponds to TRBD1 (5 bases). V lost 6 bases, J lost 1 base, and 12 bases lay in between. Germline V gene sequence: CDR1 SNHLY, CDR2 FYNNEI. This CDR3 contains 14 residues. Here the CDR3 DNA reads TGTGCCAGCAGCCGAACAGGACCGAACACTGAAGCTTTCTTT. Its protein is CASSRTGPNTEAFF. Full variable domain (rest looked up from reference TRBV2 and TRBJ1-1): EPEVTQTPSHQVTQMGQEVILRCVPISNHLYFYWYRQILGQKVEFLVSFYNNEISEKSEIFDDQFSVERPDGSNFTLKIRSTKLEDSAMYFCASSRTGPNTEAFFGQGTRLTVV.